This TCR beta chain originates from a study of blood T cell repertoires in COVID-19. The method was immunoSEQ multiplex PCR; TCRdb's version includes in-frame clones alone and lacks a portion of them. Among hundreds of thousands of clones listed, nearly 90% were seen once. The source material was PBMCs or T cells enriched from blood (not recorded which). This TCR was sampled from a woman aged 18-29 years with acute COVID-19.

CDR3 nucleotides: TGCGCCAGCAGCCAAGCCCAGGGGGCCTCCTACGAGCAGTACTTC. It yields the protein CASSQAQGASYEQYF. The chain combines TRBV4-3 with TRBJ2-7, with TRBD1 identical over 8 bases. V gave up 1 base and J gave up 0 bases; unmatched junction bases: 2. Looked up from germline, CDR1 is LGHNA and CDR2 is YSLEER. The CDR3 is made up of 15 amino acids.